These 18 T cell receptor beta chains were sequenced from one sample in a study of blood T cell repertoires in COVID-19. The table came from immunoSEQ multiplex PCR; TCRdb's copy has only in-frame clones and leaves some out. The table has about 100,000 clones, approximately 86% seen once. The sequencing sample was made of PBMCs or T cells enriched from blood (not recorded which). Receptor source: a woman in her 50s who had recovered from COVID-19.

The chain employs TRBV29-1 and TRBJ1-1, with D possibly TRBD1 on 5 matching bases. This CDR3 is built from 11 residues. Germline CDR1 reads SQVTM; CDR2 reads ANQGSEA. Trimming left V 4 bases short and J 8 bases short, with 11 bases between. The CDR3 protein is CSVGGHREAFF. Here the CDR3 DNA reads TGCAGCGTTGGGGGCCACCGAGAAGCTTTCTTT.

This clone turned up a few times. The chain joins TRBV7-3 to TRBJ2-5; tentative D call: TRBD2 (6 bases). V was shortened by 1 base and J by 5 bases, with 14 bases between the two germline ends. The CDR3 covers 15 residues. Germline V CDR1 and CDR2: SGHTA, FQGTGA. CDR3 region: CASSLMGREGETQYF. The CDR3 DNA is TGTGCCAGCAGCTTAATGGGGCGGGAAGGGGAGACCCAGTACTTC.

The CDR3, as DNA: TGCGCCAGCACCCTATCTATCGCCAATACTAATGAAAAACTGTTTTTT. Protein product: CASTLSIANTNEKLFF. V gene TRBV23-1 combines with J gene TRBJ1-4; D uncertain. TRBV23-1 carries the ORF label, with uncertain function. The CDR3 spans 16 residues. Trimming removed 7 bases at V and 2 bases at J, with 17 bases between.

The rearrangement uses TRBV7-2 and TRBJ2-1; D gene uncertain. Germline loops: CDR1 SGHTA, CDR2 FQGNSA. V was clipped by 3 bases and J by 5 bases, with 5 bases between them. CDR3 length: 12 residues. CDR3 region: CASSFRNNEQFF. In nucleotides, the CDR3 is TGTGCCAGCAGCTTCCGTAACAATGAGCAGTTCTTC.

This clone was observed many times. The rearrangement uses TRBV4-1 and TRBJ1-2, with TRBD1 matching 7 bases. Trimming took 8 bases from V and 4 from J; bases not matched to a gene: 19. CDR1 and CDR2 from the germline V gene are MGHRA and YSYEKL. CDR3 length: 17 amino acids. The CDR3 nucleotides read TGCGCCAGCCTGCCGCAAGCCGGGACAGCTCTACGCTATGGCTACACCTTC. It specifies CASLPQAGTALRYGYTF.

The rearrangement uses TRBV12-3 or TRBV12-4 and TRBJ1-2; a possible D gene is TRBD1 (5 bases). Deletions cut 3 bases from V and 7 bases from J, with 12 bases between. The CDR3 totals 13 residues. The chain's CDR3 is CASSLGGQGGYTF. The CDR3 DNA reads as TGTGCCAGCAGTTTGGGAGGGCAGGGTGGCTACACCTTC.

This chain connects TRBV10-2 to TRBJ2-4; TRBD1 might be the D (6 bases). The germline V gene encodes CDR1 WSHSY and CDR2 SAAADI. V was pared by 8 bases and J by 5 bases, with 13 bases between. This CDR3 is built from 13 residues. The CDR3 coding sequence is TGCGCCAGCCGGGACACTCCTCAAAACATTCAGTACTTC. Translation: CASRDTPQNIQYF.

This chain connects TRBV5-1 to TRBJ1-5; 9 nucleotides match TRBD1. The germline CDR1 and CDR2 sequences are SGHRS and YFSETQ. The trim removed 4 bases at V and 4 bases at J, leaving 6 bases unmatched. The CDR3 spans 15 residues. In nucleotides, the CDR3 is TGCGCCAGCAGCCCGACAGGGGGGACTAATCAGCCCCAGCATTTT. The encoded protein is CASSPTGGTNQPQHF.

This chain joins TRBV12-3 or TRBV12-4 and TRBJ1-2; D is perhaps TRBD1 (5 bases). Trimming removed 4 bases at V and 8 bases at J, with 14 bases between. There are 13 residues in the CDR3. The CDR3 spells CASSWPGREGYTF. The CDR3 DNA sequence: TGTGCCAGCAGTTGGCCAGGGCGAGAAGGCTACACCTTC.

V gene TRBV2 combines with J gene TRBJ2-5, with 7 bases that match TRBD2. The germline V gene encodes CDR1 SNHLY and CDR2 FYNNEI. Trimming took 10 bases from V and 4 from J; bases not matched to a gene: 6. This CDR3 has 12 residues. CDR3 bases: TGTGCCACAGGGCGCGGGAGAGAGACCCAGTACTTC. It is translated as CATGRGRETQYF.

This clone was counted once. CDR3 nucleotides: TGTGCCAGCAGCCTACGGACAAGTAGGACTGAAGCTTTCTTT. It specifies CASSLRTSRTEAFF. The chain combines TRBV7-3 with TRBJ1-1; possibly TRBD1 for D (5 bases). The length of the CDR3 is 14 residues. V was trimmed by 5 bases and J by 5 bases, leaving 15 bases between them. Germline V gene sequence: CDR1 SGHTA, CDR2 FQGTGA. Together with reference TRBV7-3 and TRBJ1-1, the CDR3 gives the full variable domain: GAGVSQTPSNKVTEKGKYVELRCDPISGHTALYWYRQSLGQGPEFLIYFQGTGAADDSGLPNDRFFAVRPEGSVSTLKIQRTERGDSAVYLCASSLRTSRTEAFFGQGTRLTVV.

The J gene is TRBJ1-3, the V gene TRBV11-1; D is possibly TRBD1 (5 bases). The CDR3 loop spans 15 amino acids. V was cut by 6 bases and J by 0 bases, with 12 bases left in between. Germline V gene lookup returns CDR1 SGHAT and CDR2 FQDESV (reference sequence). The CDR3 region has the DNA TGTGCCAGCAGACAGGCGGGATCCTCTGGAAACACCATATATTTT. Translation: CASRQAGSSGNTIYF.

The chain combines TRBV28 with TRBJ2-5; 7 bases are shared with TRBD1. CDR1 is MDHEN, CDR2 SYDVKM, per germline. CDR3 length: 13 residues. V dropped 5 bases and J dropped 5; count of bases not matched to a gene: 5. CDR3 loop: CASSQGTAETQYF. The DNA of the CDR3 is TGTGCCAGCAGTCAAGGGACAGCGGAGACCCAGTACTTC.

Only one count was recorded for this clone. CDR3 nucleotide sequence: TGTGCCAGTAGTTTCACGGGACTAGCGGGAGGATCTGGGGAGCTGTTTTTT. Residues: CASSFTGLAGGSGELFF. The genes are TRBV19 and TRBJ2-2; TRBD2 matches at 15 bases. This CDR3 is built from 17 residues. The V segment lost 5 bases and the J segment 8 bases; nucleotides outside the gene matches: 9. The germline V gene encodes CDR1 LNHDA and CDR2 SQIVND (reference sequence).

The chain joins TRBV11-2 to TRBJ1-2, with TRBD1 matching over 8 bases. CDR3 size: 14 residues. Germline V gives CDR1 SGHAT, CDR2 FQNNGV. The V and J ends lost 4 bases and 6 bases, in that order; junction bases with no gene match: 7. CDR3: CASSSHPGGDGYTF. DNA for the CDR3: TGTGCCAGCAGCTCGCACCCAGGGGGCGATGGCTACACCTTC.

This clone occurred many times. This rearrangement joins TRBV7-3 to TRBJ2-7; no firm D call. Germline CDR1 SGHTA, CDR2 FQGTGA. Trimming shortened V by 0 bases and J by 6 bases, and 9 bases separated the two germline ends. The CDR3 is made up of 13 amino acids. CDR3 bases: TGTGCCAGCAGCTTAACGGCACGACTCGAGCAGTACTTC. Its translation is CASSLTARLEQYF.

The chain links TRBV10-3 to TRBJ1-6, with TRBD1 matching 8 bases. The V gene end was trimmed by 10 bases and the J gene end by 7 bases; junction bases not matched to a gene: 9. This CDR3 is built from 14 residues. Germline V gene data show CDR1 as ENHRY and CDR2 as SYGVKD. DNA for the CDR3: TGTGCCACAAGTCAGGGACAGGCGAATTCACCCCTCCACTTT. It codes for CATSQGQANSPLHF.

The chain combines TRBV7-8 with TRBJ2-2, with 12 bases identical to TRBD2. V trimming: 6 bases; J trimming: 8 bases; junction bases outside the gene matches: 10. The CDR3 is 16 amino acids. The germline gives CDR1 SGHVS, CDR2 FQNEAQ. For the CDR3, the DNA is TGTGCCAGCAGGATCGGACTAGCGGGACCTCGGGGGGAGCTGTTTTTT. Its translation is CASRIGLAGPRGELFF.